Listed below are T cell receptor beta chains from one sample, sequenced in a study of shared clonotypes between healthy human individuals. Measured with immunoSEQ multiplex PCR; TCRdb has only the in-frame clones, and not every one. The sample carries around 2.5 million clones, roughly 93% recorded once. Input material: naive CD4+ T cells from PBMCs. The receptors shown here come from a man aged 18 to 35 in good health. Some clones in this sample may be carry-over from other donors' samples. Both conserved end residues are part of each CDR3. The order of the fields is V gene, J gene, CDR3 protein.

v_call: TRBV5-1
j_call: TRBJ2-2
cdr3_aa: CASSFRTGASGGELFF

v_call: TRBV9
j_call: TRBJ2-7
cdr3_aa: CASSDGLADYEQYF

v_call: TRBV5-1
j_call: TRBJ1-2
cdr3_aa: CASSFSGDSDYGYTF

v_call: TRBV7-9
j_call: TRBJ2-7
cdr3_aa: CASSLTRAYEQYF

v_call: TRBV7-9
j_call: TRBJ2-5
cdr3_aa: CASSFLTGQETQYF

v_call: TRBV27
j_call: TRBJ2-2
cdr3_aa: CASSLLQGIAGELFF

v_call: TRBV9
j_call: TRBJ1-4
cdr3_aa: CASSMTQGGGEKLFF

v_call: TRBV5-1
j_call: TRBJ1-1
cdr3_aa: CASRLGTVNTEAFF

v_call: TRBV5-6
j_call: TRBJ2-1
cdr3_aa: CASSFRGGGGLNEQFF

v_call: TRBV25-1
j_call: TRBJ1-2
cdr3_aa: CASSAGKGRRTF

v_call: TRBV11-3
j_call: TRBJ2-2
cdr3_aa: CASSKGLAGGRTGELFF

v_call: TRBV4-1
j_call: TRBJ2-5
cdr3_aa: CASSQPGLAGGPAYETQYF